This is a list of T cell receptor beta chains from one sample in a study of blood T cell repertoires in COVID-19. Produced via immunoSEQ multiplex PCR; TCRdb's table is partial and in-frame only. The sample lists about 210,000 clones, 80% occurring once. Sequencing was done on a sample of PBMCs or T cells enriched from blood (not recorded which). The receptors shown here come from a young man with acute COVID-19. The CDR3 runs from the conserved cysteine through the conserved F or W.

TRBV7-2,CASSPYFGVDEKLFF
TRBV5-4,CASRGFPGQGRETQYF
TRBV7-6,CASSDRPGFRQPQHF
TRBV27,CASSYVRVATDTQYF
TRBV9,CASSGSTGGAETQYF
TRBV6-5,CASRTGGSEQYF
TRBV19,CASSMGSPYEQYF
TRBV6-5,CASSLSGSSNQPQHF
TRBV7-7,CASSEGTSLVSDTQYF
TRBV19,CASTNEETQYF
TRBV4-1,CASSLEFEQGVYSPLHF
TRBV6-5,CASSSSGTGGGYTF
TRBV5-1,CASSLGTGTNTEAFF
TRBV7-6,CASSVSSNQPQHF
TRBV19,CASRGAGETQYF
TRBV2,CASSSRTGGYNSPLHF
TRBV2,CASSESQGGYNEQFF